This TCR beta chain was sequenced during a study of blood T cells in healthy people across ages. A second PCR, run for about 7 to 11 cycles, used a sample-barcoded 5' primer plus a J-beta primer mix. Tags on each cDNA molecule came from a template-switch adaptor with 12 random nucleotides. MiXCR, run by TCRdb on the 5' RACE reads, gives a single entry per CDR3 protein. The sample shows around 970,000 distinct CDR3 sequences, roughly 51% of them seen only once. Germline CDR1 reads DFQATT; CDR2 reads SNEGSKA (reference sequence). The CDR3 spans 15 residues. Deletions cut 0 bases from V and 2 bases from J, with 14 bases between. The table lists this clonotype with a few counts. The draw of peripheral blood yielded roughly 9.4 milliliters from each donor.

The chain joins TRBV20-1 to TRBJ2-7, with a possible D match to TRBD2 (5 bases). This TCR derives from a woman in her fifties or sixties in good health. The source material was blood. CDR3 protein: CSARDARESAYEQYF. CDR3 DNA sequence: TGCAGTGCTAGAGATGCCCGGGAATCGGCCTACGAGCAGTACTTC.